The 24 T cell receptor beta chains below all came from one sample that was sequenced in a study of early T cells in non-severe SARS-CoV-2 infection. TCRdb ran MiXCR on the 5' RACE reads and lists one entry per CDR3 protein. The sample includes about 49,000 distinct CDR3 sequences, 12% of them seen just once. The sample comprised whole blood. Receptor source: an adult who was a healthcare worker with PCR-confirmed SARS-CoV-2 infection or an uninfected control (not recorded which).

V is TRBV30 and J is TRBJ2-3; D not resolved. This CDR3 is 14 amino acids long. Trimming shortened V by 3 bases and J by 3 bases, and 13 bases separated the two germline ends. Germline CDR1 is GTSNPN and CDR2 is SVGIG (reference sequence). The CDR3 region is CAWSPRKATDTQYF. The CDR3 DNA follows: TGTGCCTGGAGCCCTAGGAAAGCAACAGATACGCAGTATTTT.

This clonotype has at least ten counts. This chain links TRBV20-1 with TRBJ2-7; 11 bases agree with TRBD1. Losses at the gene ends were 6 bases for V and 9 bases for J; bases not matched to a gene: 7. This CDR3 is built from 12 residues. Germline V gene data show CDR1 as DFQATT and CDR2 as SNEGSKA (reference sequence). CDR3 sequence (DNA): TGCAGTGCGACTGGGACAGGGGGAGTGCAGTACTTC. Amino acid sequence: CSATGTGGVQYF.

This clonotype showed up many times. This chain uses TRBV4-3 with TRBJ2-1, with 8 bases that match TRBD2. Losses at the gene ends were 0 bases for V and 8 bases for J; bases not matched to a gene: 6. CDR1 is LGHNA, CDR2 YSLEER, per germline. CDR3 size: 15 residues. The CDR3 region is CASSQESSGGDEQFF. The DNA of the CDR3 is TGCGCCAGCAGCCAAGAGTCGAGCGGGGGCGATGAGCAGTTCTTC.

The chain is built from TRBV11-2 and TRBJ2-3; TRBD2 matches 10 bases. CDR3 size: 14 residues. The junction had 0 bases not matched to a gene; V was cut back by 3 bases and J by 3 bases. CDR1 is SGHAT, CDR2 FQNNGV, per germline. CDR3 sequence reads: CASSFSGRTDTQYF. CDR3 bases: TGTGCCAGCAGCTTTAGCGGGAGGACAGATACGCAGTATTTT. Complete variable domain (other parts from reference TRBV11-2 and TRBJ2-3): EAGVAQSPRYKIIEKRQSVAFWCNPISGHATLYWYQQILGQGPKLLIQFQNNGVVDDSQLPKDRFSAERLKGVDSTLKIQPAKLEDSAVYLCASSFSGRTDTQYFGPGTRLTVL.

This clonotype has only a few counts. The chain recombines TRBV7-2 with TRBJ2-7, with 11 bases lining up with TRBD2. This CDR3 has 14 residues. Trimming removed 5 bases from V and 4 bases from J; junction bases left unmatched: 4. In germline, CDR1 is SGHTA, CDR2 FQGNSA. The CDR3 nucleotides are TGTGCCAGCAGCCCGGTAGCGGGAGGGTACGAGCAGTACTTC. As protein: CASSPVAGGYEQYF.

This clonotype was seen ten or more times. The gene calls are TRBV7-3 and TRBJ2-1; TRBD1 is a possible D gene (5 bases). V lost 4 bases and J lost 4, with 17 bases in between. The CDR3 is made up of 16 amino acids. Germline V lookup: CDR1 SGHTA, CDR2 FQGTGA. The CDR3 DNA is TGTGCCAGCAGCTCCGGCCCTAGGGGTCTTTACAATGAGCAGTTCTTC. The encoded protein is CASSSGPRGLYNEQFF.

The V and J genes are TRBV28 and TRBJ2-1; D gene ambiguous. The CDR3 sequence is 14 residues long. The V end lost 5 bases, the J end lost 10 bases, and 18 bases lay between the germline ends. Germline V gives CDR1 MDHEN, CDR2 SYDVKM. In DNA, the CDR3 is TGTGCCAGCAGTATTAACCCCCTCGACGGGGAGCAGTTCTTC. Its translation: CASSINPLDGEQFF.

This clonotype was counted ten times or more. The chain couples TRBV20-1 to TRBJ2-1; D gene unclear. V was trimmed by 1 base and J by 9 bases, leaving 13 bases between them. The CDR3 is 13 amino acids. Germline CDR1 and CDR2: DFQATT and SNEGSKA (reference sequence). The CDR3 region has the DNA TGCAGTGCTAGAGGATTGAGTTTTAGTGAGCAGTTCTTC. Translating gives CSARGLSFSEQFF.

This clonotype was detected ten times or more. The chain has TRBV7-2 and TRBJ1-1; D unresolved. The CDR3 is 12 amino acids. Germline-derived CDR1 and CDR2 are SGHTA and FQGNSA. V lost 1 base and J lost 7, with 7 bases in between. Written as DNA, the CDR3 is TGTGCCAGCAGCTTAGGGCGGATTGAAGCTTTCTTT. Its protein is CASSLGRIEAFF.

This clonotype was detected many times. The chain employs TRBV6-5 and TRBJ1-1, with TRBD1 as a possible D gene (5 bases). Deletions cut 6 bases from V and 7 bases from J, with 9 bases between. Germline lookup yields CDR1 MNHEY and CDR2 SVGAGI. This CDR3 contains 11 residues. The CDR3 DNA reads TGTGCCAGCAGGAACCAGGGTGAAGCTTTCTTT. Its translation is CASRNQGEAFF.

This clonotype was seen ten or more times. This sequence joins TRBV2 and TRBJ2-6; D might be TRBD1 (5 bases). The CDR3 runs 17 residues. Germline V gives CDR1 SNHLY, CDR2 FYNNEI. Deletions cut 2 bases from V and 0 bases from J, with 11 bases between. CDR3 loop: CASSETLDSSGANVLTF. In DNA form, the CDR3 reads TGTGCCAGCAGTGAAACACTCGACAGCTCTGGGGCCAACGTCCTGACTTTC.

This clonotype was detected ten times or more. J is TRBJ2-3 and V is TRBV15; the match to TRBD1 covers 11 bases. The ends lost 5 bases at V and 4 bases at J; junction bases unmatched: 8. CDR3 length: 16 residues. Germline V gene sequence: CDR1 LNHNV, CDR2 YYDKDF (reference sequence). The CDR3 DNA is TGTGCCACCAGCGCCGGGACAGGGGGTAAGGCAGATACGCAGTATTTT. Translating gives CATSAGTGGKADTQYF.

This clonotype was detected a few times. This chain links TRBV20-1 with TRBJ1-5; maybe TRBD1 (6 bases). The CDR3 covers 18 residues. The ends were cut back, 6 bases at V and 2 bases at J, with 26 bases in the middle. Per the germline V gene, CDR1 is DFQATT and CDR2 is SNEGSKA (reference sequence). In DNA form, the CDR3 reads TGCAGTGCGGCGATCCGGGACACGGTGGGTTCGCGCAATCAGCCCCAGCATTTT. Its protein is CSAAIRDTVGSRNQPQHF.

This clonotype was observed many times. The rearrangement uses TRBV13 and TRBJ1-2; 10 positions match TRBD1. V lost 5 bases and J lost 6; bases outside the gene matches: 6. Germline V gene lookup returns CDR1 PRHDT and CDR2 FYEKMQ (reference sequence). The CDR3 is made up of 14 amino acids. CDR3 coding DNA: TGTGCCAGCAGCCCACCGGGACAGGGGAATGGCTACACCTTC. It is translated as CASSPPGQGNGYTF.

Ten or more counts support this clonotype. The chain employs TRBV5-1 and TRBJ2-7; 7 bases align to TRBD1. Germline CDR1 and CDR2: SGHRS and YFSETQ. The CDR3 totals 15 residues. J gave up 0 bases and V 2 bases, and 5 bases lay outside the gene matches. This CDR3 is CASSFWTGSSYEQYF. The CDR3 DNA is TGCGCCAGCAGCTTTTGGACAGGAAGCTCCTACGAGCAGTACTTC.

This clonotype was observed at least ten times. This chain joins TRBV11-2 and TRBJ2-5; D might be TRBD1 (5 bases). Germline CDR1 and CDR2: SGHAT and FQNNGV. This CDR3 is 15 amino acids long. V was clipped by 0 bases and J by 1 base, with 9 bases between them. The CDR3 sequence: CASSLDPGPQETQYF. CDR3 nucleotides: TGTGCCAGCAGCTTAGATCCAGGGCCCCAAGAGACCCAGTACTTC.

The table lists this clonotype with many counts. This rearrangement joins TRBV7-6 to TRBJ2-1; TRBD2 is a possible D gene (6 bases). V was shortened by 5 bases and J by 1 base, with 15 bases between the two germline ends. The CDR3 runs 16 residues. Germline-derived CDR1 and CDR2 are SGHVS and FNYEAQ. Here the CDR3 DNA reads TGTGCCAGCAGCGCCAGCTTCGGGAGTTCCTACAATGAGCAGTTCTTC. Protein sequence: CASSASFGSSYNEQFF.

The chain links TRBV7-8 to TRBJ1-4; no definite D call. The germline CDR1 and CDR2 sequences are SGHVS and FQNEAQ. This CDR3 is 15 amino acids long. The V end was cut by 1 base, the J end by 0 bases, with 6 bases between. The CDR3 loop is CASSLGRTTNEKLFF. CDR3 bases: TGTGCCAGCAGCTTAGGGCGGACAACTAATGAAAAACTGTTTTTT.

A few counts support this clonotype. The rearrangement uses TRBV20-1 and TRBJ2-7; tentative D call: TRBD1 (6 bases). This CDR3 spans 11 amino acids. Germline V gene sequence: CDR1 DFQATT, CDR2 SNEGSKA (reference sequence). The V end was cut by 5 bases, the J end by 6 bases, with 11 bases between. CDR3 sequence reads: CSAYRVREQYF. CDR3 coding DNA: TGCAGTGCTTACAGGGTGCGCGAGCAGTACTTC.

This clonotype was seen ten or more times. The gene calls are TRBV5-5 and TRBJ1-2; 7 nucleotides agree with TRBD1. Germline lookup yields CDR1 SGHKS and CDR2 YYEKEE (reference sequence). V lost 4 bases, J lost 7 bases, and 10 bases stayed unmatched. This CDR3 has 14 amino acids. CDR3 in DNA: TGTGCCAGCAGCACTACAGGGGCCACCGGTGGCTACACCTTC. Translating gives CASSTTGATGGYTF.

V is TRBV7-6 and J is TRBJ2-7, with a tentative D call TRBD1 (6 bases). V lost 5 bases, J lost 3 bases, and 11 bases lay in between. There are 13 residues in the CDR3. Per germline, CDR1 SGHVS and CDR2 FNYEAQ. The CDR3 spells CASSRGHGYEQYF. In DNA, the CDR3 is TGTGCCAGCAGCCGGGGACATGGCTACGAGCAGTACTTC.

The chain's CDR3 is CASSVGGGVTQYF. The DNA of the CDR3 is TGTGCCAGCAGCGTAGGCGGAGGGGTCACCCAGTACTTC. This sequence joins TRBV9 and TRBJ2-5, with TRBD2 as a possible D gene (6 bases). Germline V gene lookup returns CDR1 SGDLS and CDR2 YYNGEE. V was pared by 0 bases and J by 8 bases, with 11 bases between. The CDR3 has 13 residues.

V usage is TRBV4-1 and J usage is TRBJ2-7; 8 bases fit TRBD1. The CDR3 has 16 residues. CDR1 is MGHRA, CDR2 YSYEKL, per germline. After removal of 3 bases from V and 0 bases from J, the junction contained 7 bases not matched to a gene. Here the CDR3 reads CASSQRDRSSSYEQYF. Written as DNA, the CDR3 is TGCGCCAGCAGCCAGAGGGACAGGTCAAGCTCCTACGAGCAGTACTTC.

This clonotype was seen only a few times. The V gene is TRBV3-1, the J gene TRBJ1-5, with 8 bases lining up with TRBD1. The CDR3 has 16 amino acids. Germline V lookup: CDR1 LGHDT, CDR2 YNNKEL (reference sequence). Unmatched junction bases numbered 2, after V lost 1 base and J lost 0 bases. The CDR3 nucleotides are TGTGCCAGCAGCCAAGGGACAGGGCATAGCAATCAGCCCCAGCATTTT. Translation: CASSQGTGHSNQPQHF.